The present TCR beta chain was sequenced within a study of blood T cell repertoires in COVID-19. About the study: Acute-phase and convalescent COVID-19 samples originated in the United States, Italy and Spain. Nucleic acid was either cDNA or gDNA, and it came from T cells, B-cell-depleted T cells, or PBMCs.

CDR3 length: 11 residues. Germline V gene lookup returns CDR1 MNHNY and CDR2 SVGAGI (reference sequence). As handled by the study authors: Reference gene primer amplification in the assay estimated nucleated cell counts. Clones were sequenced by immunoSEQ multiplex PCR, and TCRdb holds only the in-frame ones, with some missing. That table is the source of V, J and clone size, and D and trimming were worked out from the DNA. In the table there are about 150,000 clones, roughly 80% of which are singletons. The clonotype comes from a woman at least 80 years old with acute or convalescent COVID-19. The chain couples TRBV6-6 to TRBJ1-5, with 8 nucleotides matching TRBD1. The specimen was peripheral blood. The DNA of the CDR3 is TGTGCGACAGGGGGCAATCAGCCCCAGCATTTT. Residues: CATGGNQPQHF.